The source of this TCR beta chain is a study of blood T cell repertoires in COVID-19. Study background: PBMCs, B-cell-depleted T cells, or T cells were the source of the cDNA or gDNA that made up the material.

V dropped 3 bases and J dropped 0; count of bases not matched to a gene: 11. Germline V lookup: CDR1 MGHRA, CDR2 YSYEKL. The CDR3 runs to 18 residues. In the source study's methods: It was from reference gene primer amplification that nucleated cell counts were estimated. Clones were read by immunoSEQ multiplex PCR, and TCRdb kept only the in-frame ones, dropping some. The D gene and trimming were derived from the DNA, and the V and J assignments and clone size from that table. The data show around 130,000 clones, approximately 86% seen once. This receptor was identified in a human donor in a cohort sampled during active COVID-19. The rearrangement joins TRBV4-1 to TRBJ2-5; 9 nucleotides match TRBD2. What was sequenced was peripheral blood. CDR3 sequence reads: CASSHRSGGTLYQETQYF. DNA for the CDR3: TGCGCCAGCAGCCACCGTAGCGGGGGTACCCTGTACCAAGAGACCCAGTACTTC.